This T cell receptor beta chain was recorded in a study of post-analysis software for immune sequencing data. The germline CDR1 and CDR2 sequences are SGHRS and YFSETQ. The CDR3 contains 14 residues. General observations from the study: People with multiple sclerosis had a significantly lower normalized Chao1 diversity than controls did. The five TRBV segments detected at higher frequency in patients than in controls included TRBV5-6, TRBV5-1 and TRBV20-1.

A few counts support this clonotype. The antigen remains unidentified. Prepared TCR beta cDNA libraries contained unique molecular identifiers. With about 1 to 11 million T cells as the source, 540,000 or so cDNA molecules resulted. TCRdb reanalysed the PCR reads using MiXCR and keeps one entry per CDR3 protein. This table holds around 500,000 distinct CDR3 sequences, around a third found once. Sequencing was carried out using blood. The chain carries TRBV5-1 and TRBJ2-5; D possibly uses TRBD1 or TRBD2 (5 bases each). The J call may be incorrect, as the DNA end agrees better with TRBJ2-7. This receptor was taken from a girl aged 2-17 years with multiple sclerosis. As DNA, the CDR3 is TGCGCCAGCGCCAATTCCAGGGACCTCTACGAGCAGTACTTC. Translated, it gives CASANSRDLYEQYF.